The rows below give T cell receptor beta chains drawn from one sample of a study of CD8+CD57+ T cells in acquired aplastic anemia. TCRdb reprocessed the reads with MiXCR, giving one entry per CDR3 protein. The sample carries approximately 190,000 distinct CDR3 sequences, 40% to 50% recorded once. Sequenced: sorted CD4+, CD8+, or CD8+CD57+ T cells (not recorded which) from PBMCs. Source of these receptors: a human donor with aplastic anemia. Both conserved end residues are part of each CDR3. The D gene is left open where the match is weak. Some rows have no size entry. The others give once, few or many, or a class for an expanded clone.

v_call	clone_size	j_call	d_call	cdr3_aa	cdr3_nt
TRBV4-3	-	TRBJ1-5	-	CASSWGRGDNQPQHF	TGCGCCAGCAGCTGGGGACGGGGAGACAATCAGCCCCAGCATTTT
TRBV29-1	many	TRBJ2-1	-	CSVEGGREWFF	TGCAGCGTTGAAGGGGGGCGGGAGTGGTTCTTC
TRBV20-1	few	TRBJ2-7	-	CSAREEGVVLRGEYF	TGCAGTGCTAGAGAGGAAGGTGTTGTCCTACGAGGGGAGTACTTC
TRBV4-1	once	TRBJ2-1	-	CASSQDRAIPSYNEQFF	TGCGCCAGCAGCCAAGATCGGGCGATACCATCCTACAATGAGCAGTTCTTC
TRBV24-1	-	TRBJ2-3	TRBD2	CATSDSRTSATDTQYF	TGTGCCACCAGTGATTCGCGGACTAGCGCCACAGATACGCAGTATTTT
TRBV20-1	many	TRBJ2-7	-	CSARRPQGGYEQYF	TGCAGTGCTAGGCGGCCTCAGGGGGGCTACGAGCAGTACTTC
TRBV7-3	-	TRBJ2-3	-	CASSRTKRGFTDTQYF	TGTGCCAGCAGCCGAACTAAACGGGGGTTCACAGATACGCAGTATTTT
TRBV19	-	TRBJ1-2	TRBD1	CASSILQGGIYGYTF	TGTGCCAGTAGTATATTACAGGGGGGGATCTATGGCTACACCTTC
TRBV19	-	TRBJ1-5	-	CASSRRGPNQPQHF	TGTGCCAGTAGTAGGCGGGGACCCAATCAGCCCCAGCATTTT
TRBV29-1	few	TRBJ2-7	TRBD2	CSASGDASYEQYF	TGCAGTGCTAGCGGGGACGCGTCCTACGAGCAGTACTTC
TRBV10-3	-	TRBJ2-7	TRBD1	CAISGGDRAVYEQYF	TGTGCCATCAGTGGTGGGGACAGGGCGGTCTACGAGCAGTACTTC
TRBV7-6	-	TRBJ2-5	TRBD1	CASSPPGQGGMETQYF	TGTGCCAGCAGTCCCCCGGGACAGGGGGGGATGGAGACCCAGTACTTC
TRBV19	-	TRBJ1-5	-	CASSIAPAQPQHF	TGTGCCAGTAGTATAGCTCCGGCTCAGCCCCAGCATTTT
TRBV19	-	TRBJ1-2	TRBD1	CASSGDRGTYGYTF	TGTGCCAGTAGTGGGGACAGGGGGACCTATGGCTACACCTTC
TRBV2	-	TRBJ1-2	TRBD1	CASSLDRGFDGYTF	TGTGCCAGCAGCTTGGACAGGGGGTTTGATGGCTACACCTTC
TRBV25-1	many	TRBJ1-3	-	CASSELGAGNTIYF	TGTGCCAGCAGTGAATTGGGCGCTGGAAACACCATATATTTT
TRBV16	-	TRBJ2-1	TRBD1	CASSHTLDRVYNEQFF	TGTGCCAGCAGCCACACCTTGGACAGGGTTTACAATGAGCAGTTCTTC
TRBV19	many	TRBJ1-6	TRBD1	CASSRDRVNSPLHF	TGTGCCAGTAGTAGAGACAGGGTAAATTCACCCCTCCACTTT
TRBV29-1	-	TRBJ2-6	-	CSVDGFSGANVPTF	TGCAGCGTTGACGGCTTTTCTGGGGCCAACGTCCCGACTTTC
TRBV27	-	TRBJ1-1	-	CASSLHLGVEGREAFF	TGTGCCAGCAGTTTACATCTAGGCGTCGAGGGCAGGGAAGCTTTCTTT
TRBV4-3	once	TRBJ1-1	-	CASSHQAKNTEAFF	TGCGCCAGCAGCCACCAGGCGAAGAACACTGAAGCTTTCTTT
TRBV2	-	TRBJ2-7	TRBD2	CASPAASGSYEQYF	TGTGCCAGCCCCGCGGCTAGCGGGAGCTACGAGCAGTACTTC
TRBV15	-	TRBJ2-7	TRBD2	CATSSEVGTSGYEQYF	TGTGCCACCAGCAGTGAAGTGGGGACTAGCGGCTACGAGCAGTACTTC
TRBV5-5	once	TRBJ1-6	-	CASSNNPPLHF	TGTGCCAGCAGCAATAATCCACCCCTCCACTTT
TRBV2	-	TRBJ1-3	TRBD1	CASSVGTGVGTIYF	TGTGCCAGCAGTGTTGGGACAGGGGTTGGCACCATATATTTT
TRBV11-3	-	TRBJ2-7	-	CASSLNAPNPYEQYF	TGTGCCAGCAGCTTAAATGCGCCGAACCCCTACGAGCAGTACTTC
TRBV14	many	TRBJ1-2	-	CASSQFTSDENYGYTF	TGTGCCAGCAGCCAATTTACTTCGGACGAAAACTATGGCTACACCTTC